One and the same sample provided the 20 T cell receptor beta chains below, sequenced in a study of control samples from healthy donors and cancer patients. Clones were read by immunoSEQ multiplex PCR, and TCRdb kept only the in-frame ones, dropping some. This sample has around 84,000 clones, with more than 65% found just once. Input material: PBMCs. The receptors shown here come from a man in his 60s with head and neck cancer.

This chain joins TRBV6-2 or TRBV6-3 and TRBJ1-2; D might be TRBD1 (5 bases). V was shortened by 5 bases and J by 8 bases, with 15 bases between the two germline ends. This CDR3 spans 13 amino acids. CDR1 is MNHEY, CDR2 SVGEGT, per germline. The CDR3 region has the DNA TGTGCCAGCAGTAAAACTAGACAGTTCGGCTACACCTTC. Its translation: CASSKTRQFGYTF.

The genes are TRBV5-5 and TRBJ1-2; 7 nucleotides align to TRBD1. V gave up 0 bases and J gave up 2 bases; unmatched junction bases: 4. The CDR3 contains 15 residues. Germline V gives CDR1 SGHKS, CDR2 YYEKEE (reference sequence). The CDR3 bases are TGTGCCAGCAGCTTGGCCCCGGGACAGAACTATGGCTACACCTTC. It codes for CASSLAPGQNYGYTF.

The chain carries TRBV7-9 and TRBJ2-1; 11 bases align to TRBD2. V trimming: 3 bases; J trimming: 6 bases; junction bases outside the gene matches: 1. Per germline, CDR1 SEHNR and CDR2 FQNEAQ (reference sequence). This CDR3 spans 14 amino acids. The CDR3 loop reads CASSFGTSGNEQFF. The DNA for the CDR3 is TGTGCCAGCAGCTTCGGGACTAGCGGCAATGAGCAGTTCTTC.

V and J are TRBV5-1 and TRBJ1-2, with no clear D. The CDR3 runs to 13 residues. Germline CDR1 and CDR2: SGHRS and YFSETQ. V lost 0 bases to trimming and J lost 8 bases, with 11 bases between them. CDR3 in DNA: TGCGCCAGCAGCTTGGAAGGGAACTCCGGCTACACCTTC. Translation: CASSLEGNSGYTF.

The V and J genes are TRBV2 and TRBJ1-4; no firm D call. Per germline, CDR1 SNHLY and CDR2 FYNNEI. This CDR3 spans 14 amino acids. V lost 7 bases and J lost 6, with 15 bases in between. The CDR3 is CASTWRGSDEKLFF. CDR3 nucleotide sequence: TGTGCCAGCACATGGCGAGGGTCCGATGAAAAACTGTTTTTT.

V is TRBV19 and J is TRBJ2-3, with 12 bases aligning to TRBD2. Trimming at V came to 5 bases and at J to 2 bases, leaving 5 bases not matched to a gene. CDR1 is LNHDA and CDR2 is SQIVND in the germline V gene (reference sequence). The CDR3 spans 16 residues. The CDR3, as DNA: TGTGCCAGTAGTCGAAGGACTAGCGGGAACACAGATACGCAGTATTTT. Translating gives CASSRRTSGNTDTQYF.

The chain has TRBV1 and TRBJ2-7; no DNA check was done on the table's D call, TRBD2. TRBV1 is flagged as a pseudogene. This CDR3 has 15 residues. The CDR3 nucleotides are TGCACCAGCTTATCCGGGGCTAGCGCGGCCCACGAGCAGTACTTC. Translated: CTSLSGASAAHEQYF.

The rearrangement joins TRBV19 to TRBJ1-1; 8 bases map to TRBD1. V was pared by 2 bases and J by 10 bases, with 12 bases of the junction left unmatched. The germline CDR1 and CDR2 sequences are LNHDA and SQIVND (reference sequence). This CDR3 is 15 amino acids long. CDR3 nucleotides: TGTGCCAGTAGTATACCGGGACAGGCAATTTTGATAGCTTTCTTT. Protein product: CASSIPGQAILIAFF.

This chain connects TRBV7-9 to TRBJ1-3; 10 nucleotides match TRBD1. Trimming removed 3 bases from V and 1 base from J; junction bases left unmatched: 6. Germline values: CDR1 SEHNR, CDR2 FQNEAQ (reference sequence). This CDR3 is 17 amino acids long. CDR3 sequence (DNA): TGTGCCAGCAGCTTGGGCCGGGACAGGGGATCTGGAAACACCATATATTTT. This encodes CASSLGRDRGSGNTIYF.

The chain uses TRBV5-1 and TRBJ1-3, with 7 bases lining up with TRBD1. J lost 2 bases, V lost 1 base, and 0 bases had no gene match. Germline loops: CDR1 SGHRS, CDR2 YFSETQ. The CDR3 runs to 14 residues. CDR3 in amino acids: CASSLTGAGNTIYF. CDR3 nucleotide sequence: TGCGCCAGCAGCTTGACAGGGGCTGGAAACACCATATATTTT.

The chain's CDR3 is CASSYSLQGFYGYTF. Written as DNA, the CDR3 is TGTGCCAGCAGTTACTCCCTACAGGGATTCTATGGCTACACCTTC. J is TRBJ1-2 and V is TRBV6-5, with D possibly TRBD1 on 6 matching bases. Germline V lookup: CDR1 MNHEY, CDR2 SVGAGI. The CDR3 consists of 15 residues. The V end lost 0 bases, the J end lost 4 bases, and 12 bases lay between the germline ends.

The CDR3, as DNA: TGTGCCAGCAGTCGAATCGGCCGGGACTCCTACGAGCAGTACTTC. Its translation is CASSRIGRDSYEQYF. The chain has TRBV6-8 and TRBJ2-7; maybe TRBD2 (5 bases). The CDR3 is 15 amino acids. In germline, CDR1 is MNHGY, CDR2 SAAAGT. Trimming pared 5 bases from V and 0 bases from J, leaving 14 bases between.

CDR3 DNA sequence: TGTGCCAGCAGCTTCATGGGTGCCCTCTCTGGAAACACCATATATTTT. Protein: CASSFMGALSGNTIYF. The chain has TRBV5-4 and TRBJ1-3; D gene ambiguous. Trimming cost V 2 bases and J 0 bases, with 12 bases left between them. The CDR3 totals 16 residues. Germline V gene lookup returns CDR1 SGHNT and CDR2 YYREEE (reference sequence).

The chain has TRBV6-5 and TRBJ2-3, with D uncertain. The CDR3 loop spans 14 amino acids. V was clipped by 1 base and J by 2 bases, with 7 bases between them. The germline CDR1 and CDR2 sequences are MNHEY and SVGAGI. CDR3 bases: TGTGCCAGCAGTTACTATCCAGACACAGATACGCAGTATTTT. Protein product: CASSYYPDTDTQYF.

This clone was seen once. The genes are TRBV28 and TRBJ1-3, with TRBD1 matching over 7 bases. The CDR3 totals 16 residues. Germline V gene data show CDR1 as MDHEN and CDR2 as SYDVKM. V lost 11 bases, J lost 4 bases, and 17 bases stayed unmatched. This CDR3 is CAAVSKGAIGGNTIYF. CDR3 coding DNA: TGTGCCGCCGTGTCTAAGGGGGCAATAGGCGGAAACACCATATATTTT.

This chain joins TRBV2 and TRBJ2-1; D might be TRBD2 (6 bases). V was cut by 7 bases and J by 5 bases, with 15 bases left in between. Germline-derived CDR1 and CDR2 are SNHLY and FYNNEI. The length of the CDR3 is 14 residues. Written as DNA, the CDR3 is TGTGCCAGCATTCCGGGACTGAAACACAATGAGCAGTTCTTC. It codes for CASIPGLKHNEQFF.

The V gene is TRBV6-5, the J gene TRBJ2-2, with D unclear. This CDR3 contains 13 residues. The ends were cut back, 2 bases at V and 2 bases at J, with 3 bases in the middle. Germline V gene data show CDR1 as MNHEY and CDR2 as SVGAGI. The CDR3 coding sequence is TGTGCCAGCAGTTACCTCAACACCGGGGAGCTGTTTTTT. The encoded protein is CASSYLNTGELFF.

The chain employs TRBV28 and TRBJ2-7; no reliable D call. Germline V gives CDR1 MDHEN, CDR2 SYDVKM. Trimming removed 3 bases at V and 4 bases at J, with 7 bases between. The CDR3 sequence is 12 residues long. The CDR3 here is CASSLFRYEQYF. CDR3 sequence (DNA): TGTGCCAGCAGTTTGTTCAGATACGAGCAGTACTTC.

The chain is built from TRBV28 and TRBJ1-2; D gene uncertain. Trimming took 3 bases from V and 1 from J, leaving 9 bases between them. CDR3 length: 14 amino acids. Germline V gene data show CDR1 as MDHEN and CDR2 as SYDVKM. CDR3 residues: CASSFLDLNYGYTF. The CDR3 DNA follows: TGTGCCAGCAGTTTTCTGGATCTTAACTATGGCTACACCTTC.

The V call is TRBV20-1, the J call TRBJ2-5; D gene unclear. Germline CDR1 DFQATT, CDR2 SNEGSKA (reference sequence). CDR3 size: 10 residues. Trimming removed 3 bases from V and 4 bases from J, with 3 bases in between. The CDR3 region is CSASAETQYF. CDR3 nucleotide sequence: TGCAGTGCTAGCGCAGAGACCCAGTACTTC.